The sequence of this T cell receptor (beta chain) was determined in a study of CD8 T cells in ankylosing spondylitis. The CDR3 totals 14 residues. V gave up 8 bases and J gave up 0 bases; unmatched junction bases: 7. Molecular-barcoded quantitative 5'-RACE produced these TCR beta libraries. TCRdb itself ran the 5' RACE reads through MiXCR, one entry per CDR3 protein. The top ten clones hold over 25% of a sample with around 100,000 distinct CDR3 sequences, roughly 9% of them seen once. Findings and limits, study-wide: CD8+ disease-linked clones were present at relatively low frequencies in blood. A TCR beta motif made of several highly homologous variants seemed typical of ankylosing spondylitis blood.

This clonotype was counted many times. Its antigen is currently unknown. Sequencing was performed on blood, either unsorted or a sorted T cell fraction (not recorded which). The TCR comes from a male donor with ankylosing spondylitis. This chain connects TRBV12-3 or TRBV12-4 to TRBJ2-7; TRBD1 matches 7 bases. CDR3 in amino acids: CASSEDRVSYEQYF. CDR3 bases: TGTGCCAGCTCGGAAGACAGGGTCTCCTACGAGCAGTACTTC.